The present entry profiles one T cell receptor (beta chain) with its context. This sample is part of a study of technical replicates of blood from several donors. TCRdb's copy holds only in-frame clones and misses some; the assay was immunoSEQ multiplex PCR. The table lists around 70,000 clones, 94% of them singletons. The CDR3 spans 16 residues. V lost 3 bases to trimming and J lost 7 bases; unmatched junction nucleotides: 10. Germline CDR1 is SEHNR and CDR2 is FQNEAQ (reference sequence). V usage is TRBV7-9 and J usage is TRBJ1-5, with 9 bases fitting TRBD1. Input material: T cells isolated from PBMCs. This sequence originates from a human donor in good health. This chain's CDR3 is CASSFATGTGFQPQHF. The CDR3 coding sequence is TGTGCCAGCAGCTTTGCGACCGGGACAGGGTTCCAGCCCCAGCATTTT. Supplemented by reference TRBV7-9 and TRBJ1-5, the full variable domain reads DTGVSQNPRHKITKRGQNVTFRCDPISEHNRLYWYRQTLGQGPEFLTYFQNEAQLEKSRLLSDRFSAERPKGSFSTLEIQRTEQGDSAMYLCASSFATGTGFQPQHFGDGTRLSIL.